This T cell receptor beta chain was identified in a study of T cell repertoires in cytomegalovirus infection. Background on the study: Indications of both CMV infection and matching HLA type were provided by public TCR beta signatures. Study results and caveats: HLA-C-restricted TCR beta clonotypes specific for CMV led the ex vivo response.

This clonotype was detected a few times. Its antigen is unidentified. TCRdb analysed the reads with MiXCR anew, one entry per CDR3 protein. The repertoire holds approximately 490,000 distinct CDR3 sequences, with over 9% as singletons. The clonotype comes from a human donor in good health (CMV status not recorded). Some clones in this sample may be carry-over from other donors' samples. Sequences were obtained from PBMCs.

The CDR3 sequence: CASSQVREGDYGYTF. The CDR3 DNA is TGTGCCAGCAGCCAAGTCAGGGAGGGTGACTATGGCTACACCTTC. The chain has TRBV4-2 and TRBJ1-2; a weak D match, TRBD1 (5 bases). CDR1 and CDR2 from the germline V gene are LGHNA and YNFKEQ. V was pared by 1 base and J by 3 bases, with 12 bases between. The CDR3 has 15 amino acids.